This T cell receptor (beta chain) is from a study of T cell responses to AZD1222 COVID-19 vaccine. Per germline, CDR1 MGHRA and CDR2 YSYEKL. The CDR3 spans 16 residues. The J segment lost 0 bases and the V segment lost 1 base, leaving 3 bases of the junction unmatched. Assay: immunoSEQ multiplex PCR; the TCRdb copy retains only in-frame clones and omits some. The repertoire consists of under 150,000 clones, with about 90% occurring once and the leading ten covering about 5.5%. The chain links TRBV4-1 to TRBJ2-5; the match to TRBD1 covers 9 bases. The clonotype was recovered from an adult in good health. This specimen was peripheral blood, taken on day 0 of AZD1222 vaccination. CDR3 residues: CASSQGDRGYQETQYF. The DNA for the CDR3 is TGCGCCAGCAGCCAAGGAGACAGGGGGTACCAAGAGACCCAGTACTTC.